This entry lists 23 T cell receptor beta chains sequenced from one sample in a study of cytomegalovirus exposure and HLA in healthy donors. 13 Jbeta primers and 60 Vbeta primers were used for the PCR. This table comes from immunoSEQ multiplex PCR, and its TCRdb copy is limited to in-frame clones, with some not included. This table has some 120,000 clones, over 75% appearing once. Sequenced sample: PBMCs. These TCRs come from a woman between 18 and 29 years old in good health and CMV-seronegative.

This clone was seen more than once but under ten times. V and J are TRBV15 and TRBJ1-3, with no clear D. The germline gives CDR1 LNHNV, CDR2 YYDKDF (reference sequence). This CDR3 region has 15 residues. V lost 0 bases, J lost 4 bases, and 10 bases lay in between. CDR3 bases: TGTGCCACCAGCAGAGAGGGCAGGTTGGGAAACACCATATATTTT. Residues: CATSREGRLGNTIYF. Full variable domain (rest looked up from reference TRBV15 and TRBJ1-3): DAMVIQNPRYQVTQFGKPVTLSCSQTLNHNVMYWYQQKSSQAPKLLFHYYDKDFNNEADTPDNFQSRRPNTSFCFLDIRSPGLGDTAMYLCATSREGRLGNTIYFGEGSWLTVV.

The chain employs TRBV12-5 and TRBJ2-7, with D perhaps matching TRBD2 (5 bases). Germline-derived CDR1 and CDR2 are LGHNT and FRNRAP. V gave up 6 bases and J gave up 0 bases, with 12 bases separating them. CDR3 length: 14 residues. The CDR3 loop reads CASGRRISSYEQYF. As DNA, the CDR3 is TGTGCTAGTGGGCGGAGGATTTCCTCCTACGAGCAGTACTTC.

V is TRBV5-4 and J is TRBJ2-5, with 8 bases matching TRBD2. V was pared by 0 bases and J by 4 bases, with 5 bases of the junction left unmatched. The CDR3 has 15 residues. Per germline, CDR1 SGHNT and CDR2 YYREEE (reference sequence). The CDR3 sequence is CASSLGSGTGETQYF. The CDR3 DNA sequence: TGTGCCAGCAGCTTGGGTAGCGGGACGGGAGAGACCCAGTACTTC.

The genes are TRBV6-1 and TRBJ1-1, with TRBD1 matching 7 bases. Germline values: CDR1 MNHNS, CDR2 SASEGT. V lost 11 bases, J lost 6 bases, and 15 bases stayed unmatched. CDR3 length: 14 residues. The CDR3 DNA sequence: TGTGCCGGAAGAAGACAGGGCTCTCTTCCTGAAGCTTTCTTT. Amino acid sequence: CAGRRQGSLPEAFF.

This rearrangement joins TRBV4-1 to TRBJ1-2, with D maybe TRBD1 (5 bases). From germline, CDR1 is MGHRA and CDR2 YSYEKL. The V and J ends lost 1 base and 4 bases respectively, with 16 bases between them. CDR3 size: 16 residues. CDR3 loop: CASSQGGEGAGYGYTF. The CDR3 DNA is TGCGCCAGCAGCCAAGGCGGAGAAGGGGCTGGCTATGGCTACACCTTC.

The CDR3 loop reads CASSLWGQRQETQYF. The CDR3 bases are TGCGCCAGCAGCTTGTGGGGACAGAGACAAGAGACCCAGTACTTC. The chain employs TRBV5-1 and TRBJ2-5, with 7 bases fitting TRBD1. Unmatched junction bases numbered 5, after V lost 1 base and J lost 2 bases. The CDR3 consists of 15 residues. Germline-derived CDR1 and CDR2 are SGHRS and YFSETQ. Full variable domain (missing parts from reference TRBV5-1 and TRBJ2-5): KAGVTQTPRYLIKTRGQQVTLSCSPISGHRSVSWYQQTPGQGLQFLFEYFSETQRNKGNFPGRFSGRQFSNSRSEMNVSTLELGDSALYLCASSLWGQRQETQYFGPGTRLLVL.

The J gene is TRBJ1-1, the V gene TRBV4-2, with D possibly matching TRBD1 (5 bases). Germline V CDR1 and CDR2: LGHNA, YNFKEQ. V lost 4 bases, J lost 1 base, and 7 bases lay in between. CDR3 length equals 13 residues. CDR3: CASSLGQNTEAFF. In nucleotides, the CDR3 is TGTGCCAGCAGCCTTGGACAGAACACTGAAGCTTTCTTT.

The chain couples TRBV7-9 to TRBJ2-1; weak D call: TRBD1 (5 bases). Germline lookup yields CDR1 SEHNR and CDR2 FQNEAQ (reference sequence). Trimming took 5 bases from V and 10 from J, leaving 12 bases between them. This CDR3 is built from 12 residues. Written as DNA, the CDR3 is TGTGCCAGCAGCCCCGGACACCTCGAGCAGTTCTTC. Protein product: CASSPGHLEQFF.

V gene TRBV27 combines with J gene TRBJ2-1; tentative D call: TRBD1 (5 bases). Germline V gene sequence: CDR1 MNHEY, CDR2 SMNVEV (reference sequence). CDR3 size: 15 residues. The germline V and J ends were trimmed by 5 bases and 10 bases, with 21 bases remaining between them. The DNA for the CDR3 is TGTGCCAGCAGTGAACTCAGGGTGGGGTTGGGAGAGCAGTTCTTC. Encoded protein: CASSELRVGLGEQFF.

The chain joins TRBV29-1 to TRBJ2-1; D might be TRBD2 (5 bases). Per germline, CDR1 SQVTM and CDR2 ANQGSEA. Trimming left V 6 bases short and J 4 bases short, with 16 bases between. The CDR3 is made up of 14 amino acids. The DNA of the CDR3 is TGCAGCGTCGAATTAGCGACAAGATACAATGAGCAGTTCTTC. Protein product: CSVELATRYNEQFF.

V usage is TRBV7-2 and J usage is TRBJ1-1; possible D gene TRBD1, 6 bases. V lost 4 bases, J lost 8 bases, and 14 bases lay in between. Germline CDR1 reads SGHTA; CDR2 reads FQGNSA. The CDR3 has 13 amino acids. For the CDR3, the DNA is TGTGCCAGCAGCTCTGCCCGTGGGACAGAAGCTTTCTTT. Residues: CASSSARGTEAFF.

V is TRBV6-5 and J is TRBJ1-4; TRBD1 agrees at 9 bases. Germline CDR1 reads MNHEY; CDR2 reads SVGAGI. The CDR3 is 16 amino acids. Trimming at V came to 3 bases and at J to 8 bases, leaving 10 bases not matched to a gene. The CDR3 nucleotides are TGTGCCAGCAGTTATTTAAAACAGGGGGCCCCAGAAAAACTGTTTTTT. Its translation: CASSYLKQGAPEKLFF.

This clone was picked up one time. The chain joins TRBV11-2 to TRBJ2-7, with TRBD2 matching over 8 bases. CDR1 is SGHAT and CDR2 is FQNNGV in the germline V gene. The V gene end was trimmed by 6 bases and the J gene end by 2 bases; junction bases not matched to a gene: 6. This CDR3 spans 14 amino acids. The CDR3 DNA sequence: TGTGCCAGCAGATTGGGTAGCGGGGCCTACGAGCAGTACTTC. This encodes CASRLGSGAYEQYF. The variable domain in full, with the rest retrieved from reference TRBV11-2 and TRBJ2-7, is EAGVAQSPRYKIIEKRQSVAFWCNPISGHATLYWYQQILGQGPKLLIQFQNNGVVDDSQLPKDRFSAERLKGVDSTLKIQPAKLEDSAVYLCASRLGSGAYEQYFGPGTRLTVT.

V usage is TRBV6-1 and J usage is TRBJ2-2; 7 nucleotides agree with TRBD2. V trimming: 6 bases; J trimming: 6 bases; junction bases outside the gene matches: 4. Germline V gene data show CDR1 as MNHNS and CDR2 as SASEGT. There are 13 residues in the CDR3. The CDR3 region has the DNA TGTGCCAGCAGCCGGGGGGAGGCCGGGGAGCTGTTTTTT. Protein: CASSRGEAGELFF.

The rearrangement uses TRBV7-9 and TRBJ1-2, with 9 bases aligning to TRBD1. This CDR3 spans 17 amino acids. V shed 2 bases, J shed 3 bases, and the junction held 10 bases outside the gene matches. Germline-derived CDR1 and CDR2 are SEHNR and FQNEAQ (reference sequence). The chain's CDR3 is CASSLRDRASRYYGYTF. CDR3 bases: TGTGCCAGCAGCTTAAGGGACAGGGCCTCTCGGTACTATGGCTACACCTTC.

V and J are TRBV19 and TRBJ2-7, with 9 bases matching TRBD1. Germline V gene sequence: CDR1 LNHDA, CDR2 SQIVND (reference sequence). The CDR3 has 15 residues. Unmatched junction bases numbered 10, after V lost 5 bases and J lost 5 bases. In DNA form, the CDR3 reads TGTGCCAGTAGTCTCACCGGGACAGGGAAGAACGAGCAGTACTTC. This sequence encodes CASSLTGTGKNEQYF.

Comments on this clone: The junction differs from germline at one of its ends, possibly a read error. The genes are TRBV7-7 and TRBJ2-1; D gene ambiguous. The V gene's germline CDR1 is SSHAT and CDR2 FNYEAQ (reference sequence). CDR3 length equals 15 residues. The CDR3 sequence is CASSLGTVDYNEQFF. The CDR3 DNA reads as TGTGCTAGCAGCTTAGGCACAGTCGATTACAATGAGCAGTTCTTC.

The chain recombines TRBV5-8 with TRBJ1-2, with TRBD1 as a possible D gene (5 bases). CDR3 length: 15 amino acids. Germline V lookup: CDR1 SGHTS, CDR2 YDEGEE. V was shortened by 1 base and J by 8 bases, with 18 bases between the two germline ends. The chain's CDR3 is CASSLLGANLGGYTF. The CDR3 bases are TGTGCCAGCAGCTTGCTAGGGGCTAACCTCGGGGGCTACACCTTC. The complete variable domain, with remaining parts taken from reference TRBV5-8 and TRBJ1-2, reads EAGVTQSPTHLIKTRGQQATLRCSPISGHTSVYWYQQALGLGLQFLLWYDEGEERNRGNFPPRFSGRQFPNYSSELNVNALELEDSALYLCASSLLGANLGGYTFGSGTRLTVV.

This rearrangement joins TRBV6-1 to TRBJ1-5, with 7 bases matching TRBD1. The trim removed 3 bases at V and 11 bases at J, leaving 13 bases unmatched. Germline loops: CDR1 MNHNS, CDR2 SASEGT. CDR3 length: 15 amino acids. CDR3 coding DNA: TGTGCCAGCAGTGACCCTCCAGGGGGTCAAGAGACCCAGCATTTT. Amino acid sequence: CASSDPPGGQETQHF.

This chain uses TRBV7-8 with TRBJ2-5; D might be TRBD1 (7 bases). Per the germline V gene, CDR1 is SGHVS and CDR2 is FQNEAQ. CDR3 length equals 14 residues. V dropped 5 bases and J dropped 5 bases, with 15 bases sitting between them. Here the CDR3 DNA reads TGTGCCAGCAGCGCCAGGGGGGCGTTGGAGACCCAGTACTTC. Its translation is CASSARGALETQYF.

CDR3: CASSERWRGVTDTQYF. The DNA for the CDR3 is TGTGCCAGCAGTGAACGTTGGAGGGGAGTGACAGATACGCAGTATTTT. The V call is TRBV6-1, the J call TRBJ2-3; tentative D call: TRBD2 (6 bases). V shed 2 bases and J shed 3 bases, with 15 bases lying between them. The CDR3 sequence is 16 residues long. The germline CDR1 and CDR2 sequences are MNHNS and SASEGT.

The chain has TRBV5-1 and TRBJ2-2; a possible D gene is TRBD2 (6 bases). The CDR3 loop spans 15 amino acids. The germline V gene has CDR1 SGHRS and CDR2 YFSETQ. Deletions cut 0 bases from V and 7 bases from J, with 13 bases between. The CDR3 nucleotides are TGCGCCAGCAGCTTGGTTCTTTGGGAGGACGGGGAGCTGTTTTTT. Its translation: CASSLVLWEDGELFF.

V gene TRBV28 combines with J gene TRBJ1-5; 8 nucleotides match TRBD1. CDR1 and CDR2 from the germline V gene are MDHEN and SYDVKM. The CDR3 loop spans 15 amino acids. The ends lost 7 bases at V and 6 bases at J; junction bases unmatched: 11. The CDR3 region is CASNDPGGASQPQHF. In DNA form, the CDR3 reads TGTGCCAGCAACGACCCAGGGGGCGCATCTCAGCCCCAGCATTTT.